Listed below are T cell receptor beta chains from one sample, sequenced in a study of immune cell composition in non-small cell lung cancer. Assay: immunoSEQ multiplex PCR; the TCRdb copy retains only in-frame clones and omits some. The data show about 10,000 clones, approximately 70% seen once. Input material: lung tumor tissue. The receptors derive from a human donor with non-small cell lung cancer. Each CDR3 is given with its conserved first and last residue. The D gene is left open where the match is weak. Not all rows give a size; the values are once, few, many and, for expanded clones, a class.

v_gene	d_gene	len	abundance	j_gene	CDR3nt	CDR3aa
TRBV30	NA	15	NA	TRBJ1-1	TGTGCCTGGAGGCGGGGGATCGGTTTTAACACTGAAGCTTTCTTT	CAWRRGIGFNTEAFF
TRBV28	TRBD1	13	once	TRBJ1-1	TGTGCCAGCAGAACAGGGGGCTGGACTGAAGCTTTCTTT	CASRTGGWTEAFF
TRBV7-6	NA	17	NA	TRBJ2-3	TGTGCCAGCAGCTTAGGGACAGGGAGGGCGGTAGGGGCTACGCAGTATTTT	CASSLGTGRAVGATQYF
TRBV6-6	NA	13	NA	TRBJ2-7	TGTGCCAGCAGTTACAGCAGGGATTACGAGCAGTACTTC	CASSYSRDYEQYF
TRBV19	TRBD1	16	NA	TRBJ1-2	TGTGCCAGTAGTATAGATGGGACAGGTCGAGGCTATGGCTACACCTTC	CASSIDGTGRGYGYTF
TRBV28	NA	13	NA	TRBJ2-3	TGTGCCAGCAGGGTTCGGAACGAGGATACGCAGTATTTT	CASRVRNEDTQYF
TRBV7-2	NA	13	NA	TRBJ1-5	TGTGCCAGCAGCTTAATGGGGAATCAGCCCCAGCATTTT	CASSLMGNQPQHF
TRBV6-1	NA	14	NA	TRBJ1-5	TGTGCCAGCAGGGCAGAGGTTACGAATCAGCCCCAGCATTTT	CASRAEVTNQPQHF
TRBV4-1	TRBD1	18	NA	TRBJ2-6	TGCGCCAGCAGCCAAGAAGGCAGGGGGCACTCTGGGGCCAACGTCCTGACTTTC	CASSQEGRGHSGANVLTF
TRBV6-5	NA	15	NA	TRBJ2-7	TGTGCCAGCAGGCGGGACGGACTAAGTTTCTACGAGCAGTACTTC	CASRRDGLSFYEQYF
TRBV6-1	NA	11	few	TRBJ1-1	TGTGCCACCATCTCGGGCACTGAAGCTTTCTTT	CATISGTEAFF
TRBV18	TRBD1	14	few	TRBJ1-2	TGTGCCAGCTCACGCCCAGGGACAGGGGATGGCTACACCTTC	CASSRPGTGDGYTF
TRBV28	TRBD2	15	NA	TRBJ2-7	TGTGCCAGCAGTTCTGCCAGCGGGGGATCCTACGAGCAGTACTTC	CASSSASGGSYEQYF
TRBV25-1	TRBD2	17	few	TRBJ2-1	TGTGCCAGCAGCACCCACCGGGGGGGACACATCTACAATGAGCAGTTCTTC	CASSTHRGGHIYNEQFF
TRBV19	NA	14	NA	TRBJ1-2	TGTGCCAGTAAAACGCGACAGGCTAACTATGGCTACACCTTC	CASKTRQANYGYTF
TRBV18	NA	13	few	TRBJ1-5	TGTGCCAGCTCACCAGGGAACAATCAGCCCCAGCATTTT	CASSPGNNQPQHF
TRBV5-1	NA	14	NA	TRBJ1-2	TGCGCCAGCACCCTGGGTCCGGAAAACTATGGCTACACCTTC	CASTLGPENYGYTF
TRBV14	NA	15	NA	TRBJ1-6	TGTGCCAGCAGCCAAGACACAGGGCTACATTCACCCCTCCACTTT	CASSQDTGLHSPLHF
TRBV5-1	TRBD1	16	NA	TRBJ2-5	TGCGCCAGCAGCTGGGGACAGGGGTTAGCGTCGGAGACCCAGTACTTC	CASSWGQGLASETQYF
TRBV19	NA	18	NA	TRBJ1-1	TGTGCCAGTAGTCCACGGGAGGACAAGTCCCCCACGAACACTGAAGCTTTCTTT	CASSPREDKSPTNTEAFF
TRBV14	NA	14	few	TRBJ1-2	TGTGCCAGCAGCCAGCTCGATGTCGCCTATGGCTACACCTTC	CASSQLDVAYGYTF
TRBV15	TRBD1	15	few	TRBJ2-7	TGTGCCACCAGCAGTACGGACAGGGGCTCCTACGAGCAGTACTTC	CATSSTDRGSYEQYF
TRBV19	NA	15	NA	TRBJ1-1	TGTGCCAGTAGTATAGGGGCCAGGGGACGAACTGAAGCTTTCTTT	CASSIGARGRTEAFF
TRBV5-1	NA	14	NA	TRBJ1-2	TGCGCCAGCAGCTTCGCAGGGGCAAACTATGGCTACACCTTC	CASSFAGANYGYTF
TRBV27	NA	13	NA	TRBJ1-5	TGTGCCAGCAGTAACAGGGAAGGTCAGCCCCAGCATTTT	CASSNREGQPQHF
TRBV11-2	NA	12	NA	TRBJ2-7	TGTGCCAGCAGCTTAGTTTCCTACGAGCAGTACTTC	CASSLVSYEQYF
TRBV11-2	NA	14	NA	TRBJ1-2	TGTGCCAGCAGCTTAGCGCGGGTTGAGTATGGCTACACCTTC	CASSLARVEYGYTF
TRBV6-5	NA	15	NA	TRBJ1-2	TGTGCCAGCAGAACGGGCTTCGCCGTATCCTATGGCTACACCTTC	CASRTGFAVSYGYTF
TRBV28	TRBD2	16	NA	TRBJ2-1	TGTGCCAGCAGTGGGACTAGCGGGGGGATCTACAATGAGCAGTTCTTC	CASSGTSGGIYNEQFF
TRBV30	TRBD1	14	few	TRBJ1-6	TGTGCCTGGCAGACGGGACAGGTGATTTCACCCCTCCACTTT	CAWQTGQVISPLHF
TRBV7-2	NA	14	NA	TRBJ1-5	TGTGCCACCTCACCCGGCAGGTCGTATCAGCCCCAGCATTTT	CATSPGRSYQPQHF
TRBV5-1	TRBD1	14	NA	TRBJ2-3	TGCGCCAGCAGCCGAGGACAGGGGTGGGATACGCAGTATTTT	CASSRGQGWDTQYF
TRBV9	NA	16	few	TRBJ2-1	TGTGCCAGCAGCGTAGAGTCAGTGGGGGTAAGGAATGAGCAGTTCTTC	CASSVESVGVRNEQFF
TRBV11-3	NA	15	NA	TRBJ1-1	TGTGCCAGCAGCGCGGACGCCCGGTTGAACACTGAAGCTTTCTTT	CASSADARLNTEAFF